This entry lists 3 T cell receptor beta chains sequenced from one sample in a study of beta chain features in type 1 diabetes. Every bit of the isolated RNA underwent reverse transcription, so sequencing read expressed TCRB transcripts. Clones were sequenced by immunoSEQ multiplex PCR, and TCRdb holds only the in-frame ones, with some missing. The table shows about 900,000 clones, with roughly 15% occurring only once. Sequenced: naive CD4+ T cells from blood. All receptors come from a woman between 18 and 29 years old in good health.

This clone was detected only a few times. The J gene is TRBJ2-1, the V gene TRBV19; D not certain. The length of the CDR3 is 13 residues. V lost 4 bases, J lost 10 bases, and 14 bases lay in between. Germline V gene sequence: CDR1 LNHDA, CDR2 SQIVND (reference sequence). The CDR3 nucleotides are TGTGCCAGTAGTACGGCACGGCTGGGCGAGCAGTTCTTC. Protein: CASSTARLGEQFF.

This clone was recorded at least ten times. The chain recombines TRBV7-9 with TRBJ1-5; 9 nucleotides line up with TRBD1. V lost 5 bases, J lost 6 bases, and 8 bases stayed unmatched. The CDR3 has 15 residues. Germline-derived CDR1 and CDR2 are SEHNR and FQNEAQ (reference sequence). The CDR3 coding sequence is TGTGCCAGCAGCCGGGGACAGGGAACAGGTCAGCCCCAGCATTTT. This codes for CASSRGQGTGQPQHF.

V is TRBV21-1 and J is TRBJ2-3; the D call of TRBD1 is as the table states it, not checked on the DNA. TRBV21-1 is described as a pseudogene. This CDR3 has 15 amino acids. CDR3 sequence: CASPTGGASTDTQYF. In DNA, the CDR3 is TGTGCCAGCCCTACAGGGGGTGCTAGCACAGATACGCAGTATTTT.